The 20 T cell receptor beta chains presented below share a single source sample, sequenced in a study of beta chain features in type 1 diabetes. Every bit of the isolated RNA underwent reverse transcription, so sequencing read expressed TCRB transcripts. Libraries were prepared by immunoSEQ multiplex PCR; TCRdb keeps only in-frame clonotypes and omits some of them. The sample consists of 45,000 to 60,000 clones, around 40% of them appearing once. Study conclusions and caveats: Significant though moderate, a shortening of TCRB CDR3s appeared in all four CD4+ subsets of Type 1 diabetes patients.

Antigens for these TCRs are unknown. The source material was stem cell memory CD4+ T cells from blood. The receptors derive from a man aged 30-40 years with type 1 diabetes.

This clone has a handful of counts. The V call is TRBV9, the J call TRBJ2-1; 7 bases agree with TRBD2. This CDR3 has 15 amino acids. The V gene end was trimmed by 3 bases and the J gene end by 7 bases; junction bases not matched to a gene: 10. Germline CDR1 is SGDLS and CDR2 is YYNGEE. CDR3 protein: CASSATSVGGNEQFF. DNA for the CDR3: TGTGCCAGCAGCGCAACTAGCGTGGGGGGGAATGAGCAGTTCTTC.

CDR3 protein: CASSFRGPYEQYF. The CDR3 DNA follows: TGTGCCAGCAGCTTTCGGGGTCCCTACGAGCAGTACTTC. V and J are TRBV7-2 and TRBJ2-7, with D possibly matching TRBD2 (5 bases). Germline V gene data show CDR1 as SGHTA and CDR2 as FQGNSA. The CDR3 runs 13 residues. The V end lost 3 bases, the J end lost 2 bases, and 8 bases lay between the germline ends. Filled out from reference TRBV7-2 and TRBJ2-7, the complete variable domain reads GAGVSQSPSNKVTEKGKDVELRCDPISGHTALYWYRQSLGQGLEFLIYFQGNSAPDKSGLPSDRFSAERTGGSVSTLTIQRTQQEDSAVYLCASSFRGPYEQYFGPGTRLTVT.

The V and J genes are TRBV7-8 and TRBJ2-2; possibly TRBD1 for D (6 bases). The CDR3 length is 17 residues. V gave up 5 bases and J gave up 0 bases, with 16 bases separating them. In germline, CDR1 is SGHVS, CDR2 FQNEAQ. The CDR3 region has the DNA TGTGCCAGCAGCCCAAGATTGGCAGGGGCGAACACCGGGGAGCTGTTTTTT. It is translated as CASSPRLAGANTGELFF.

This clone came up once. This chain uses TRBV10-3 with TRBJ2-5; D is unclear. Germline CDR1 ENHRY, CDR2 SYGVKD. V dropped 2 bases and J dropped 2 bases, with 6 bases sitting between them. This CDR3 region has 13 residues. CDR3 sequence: CAISETRQETQYF. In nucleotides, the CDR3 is TGTGCCATCAGTGAGACCAGACAAGAGACCCAGTACTTC.

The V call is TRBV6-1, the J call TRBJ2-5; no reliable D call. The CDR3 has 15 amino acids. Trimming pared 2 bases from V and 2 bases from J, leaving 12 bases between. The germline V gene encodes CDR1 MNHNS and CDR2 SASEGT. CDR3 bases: TGTGCCAGCAGTGAAAACCTTATAGCACAAGAGACCCAGTACTTC. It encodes CASSENLIAQETQYF.

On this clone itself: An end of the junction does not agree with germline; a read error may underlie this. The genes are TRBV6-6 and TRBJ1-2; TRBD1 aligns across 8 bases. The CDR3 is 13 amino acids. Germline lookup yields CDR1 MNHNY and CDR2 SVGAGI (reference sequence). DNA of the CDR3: TGTGCCAGCAGTTACCCGCGACAGGGGCCCACCGCCTTC. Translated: CASSYPRQGPTAF.

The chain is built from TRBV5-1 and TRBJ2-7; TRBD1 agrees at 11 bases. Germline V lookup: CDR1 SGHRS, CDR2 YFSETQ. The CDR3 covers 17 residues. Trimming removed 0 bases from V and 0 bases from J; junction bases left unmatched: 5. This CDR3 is CASSLATGTGGSYEQYF. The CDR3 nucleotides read TGCGCCAGCAGCTTGGCCACCGGGACAGGGGGCTCCTACGAGCAGTACTTC. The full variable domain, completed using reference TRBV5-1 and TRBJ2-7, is KAGVTQTPRYLIKTRGQQVTLSCSPISGHRSVSWYQQTPGQGLQFLFEYFSETQRNKGNFPGRFSGRQFSNSRSEMNVSTLELGDSALYLCASSLATGTGGSYEQYFGPGTRLTVT.

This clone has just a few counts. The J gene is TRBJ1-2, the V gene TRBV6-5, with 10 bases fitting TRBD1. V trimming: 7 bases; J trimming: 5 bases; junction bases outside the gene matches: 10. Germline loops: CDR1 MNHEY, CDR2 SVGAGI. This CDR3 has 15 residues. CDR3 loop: CASTPRRDRGYGYTF. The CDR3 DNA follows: TGTGCCAGCACACCCCGCCGGGACAGGGGATATGGCTACACCTTC.

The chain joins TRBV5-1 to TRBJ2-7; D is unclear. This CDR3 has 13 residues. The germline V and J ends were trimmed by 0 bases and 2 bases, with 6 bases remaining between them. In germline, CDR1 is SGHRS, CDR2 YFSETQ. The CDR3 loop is CASSLDPAYEQYF. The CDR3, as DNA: TGCGCCAGCAGCTTGGATCCCGCCTACGAGCAGTACTTC.

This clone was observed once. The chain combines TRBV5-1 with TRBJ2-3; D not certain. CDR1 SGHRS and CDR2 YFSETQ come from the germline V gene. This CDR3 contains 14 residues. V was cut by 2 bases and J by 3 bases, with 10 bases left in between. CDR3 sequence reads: CASSFVTVTDTQYF. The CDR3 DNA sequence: TGCGCCAGCAGCTTTGTAACAGTTACAGATACGCAGTATTTT.

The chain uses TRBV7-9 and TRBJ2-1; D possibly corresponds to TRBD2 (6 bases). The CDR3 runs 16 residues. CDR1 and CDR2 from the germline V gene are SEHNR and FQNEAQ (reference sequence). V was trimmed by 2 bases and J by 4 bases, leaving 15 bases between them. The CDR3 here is CASSLSLGGTYNEQFF. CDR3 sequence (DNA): TGTGCCAGCAGCTTATCGTTGGGGGGAACTTACAATGAGCAGTTCTTC.

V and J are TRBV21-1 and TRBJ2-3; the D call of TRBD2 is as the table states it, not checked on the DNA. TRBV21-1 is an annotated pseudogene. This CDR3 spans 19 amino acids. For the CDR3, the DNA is TGTGCCAGCAGCAAAAAAACCGGGGGGGAGGGAGCTAGCACAGATACGCAGTATTTT. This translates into CASSKKTGGEGASTDTQYF.

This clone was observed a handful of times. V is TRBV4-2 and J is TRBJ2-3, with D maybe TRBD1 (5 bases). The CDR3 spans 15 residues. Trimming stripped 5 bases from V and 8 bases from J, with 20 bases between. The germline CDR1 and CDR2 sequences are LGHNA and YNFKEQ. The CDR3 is CASSARDIEKGTQYF. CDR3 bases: TGTGCCAGCAGCGCCAGGGATATCGAGAAGGGTACGCAGTATTTT.

The CDR3: CATGTSGRKQYF. The CDR3 DNA sequence: TGTGCCACCGGGACTAGCGGGAGGAAGCAGTACTTC. This sequence joins TRBV2 and TRBJ2-7; 15 bases align to TRBD2. The J segment lost 8 bases and the V segment lost 10 bases, leaving 3 bases of the junction unmatched. The CDR3 extends over 12 amino acids. Germline V gives CDR1 SNHLY, CDR2 FYNNEI. The entire variable domain, with the rest obtained from reference TRBV2 and TRBJ2-7, is as follows: EPEVTQTPSHQVTQMGQEVILRCVPISNHLYFYWYRQILGQKVEFLVSFYNNEISEKSEIFDDQFSVERPDGSNFTLKIRSTKLEDSAMYFCATGTSGRKQYFGPGTRLTVT.

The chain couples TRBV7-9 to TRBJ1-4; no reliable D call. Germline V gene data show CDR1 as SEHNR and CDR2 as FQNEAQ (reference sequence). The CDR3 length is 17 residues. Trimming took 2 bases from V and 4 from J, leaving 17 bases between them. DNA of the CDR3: TGTGCCAGCAGCTTAAGTGGTTACGAGGAACTTAATGAAAAACTGTTTTTT. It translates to CASSLSGYEELNEKLFF.

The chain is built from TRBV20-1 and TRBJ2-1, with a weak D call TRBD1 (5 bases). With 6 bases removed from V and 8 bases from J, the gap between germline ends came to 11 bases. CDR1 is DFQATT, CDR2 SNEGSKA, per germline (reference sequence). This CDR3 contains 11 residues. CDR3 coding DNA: TGCAGTGCCAGCAGGGTGGATGAGCAGTTCTTC. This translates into CSASRVDEQFF.

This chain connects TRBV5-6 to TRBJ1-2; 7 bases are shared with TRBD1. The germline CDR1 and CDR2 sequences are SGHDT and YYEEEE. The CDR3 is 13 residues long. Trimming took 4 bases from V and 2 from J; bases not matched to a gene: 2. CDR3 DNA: TGTGCCAGCAGCGACAGGGTGAACTATGGCTACACCTTC. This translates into CASSDRVNYGYTF. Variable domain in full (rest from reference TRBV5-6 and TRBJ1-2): DAGVTQSPTHLIKTRGQQVTLRCSPKSGHDTVSWYQQALGQGPQFIFQYYEEEERQRGNFPDRFSGHQFPNYSSELNVNALLLGDSALYLCASSDRVNYGYTFGSGTRLTVV.

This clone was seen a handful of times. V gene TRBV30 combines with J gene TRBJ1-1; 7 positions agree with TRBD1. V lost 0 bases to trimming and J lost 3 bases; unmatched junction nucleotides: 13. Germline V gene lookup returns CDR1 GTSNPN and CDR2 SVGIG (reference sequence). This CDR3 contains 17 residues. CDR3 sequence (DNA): TGTGCCTGGAGTGTACGCGGACAGGCCCCGCGGCACACTGAAGCTTTCTTT. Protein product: CAWSVRGQAPRHTEAFF.

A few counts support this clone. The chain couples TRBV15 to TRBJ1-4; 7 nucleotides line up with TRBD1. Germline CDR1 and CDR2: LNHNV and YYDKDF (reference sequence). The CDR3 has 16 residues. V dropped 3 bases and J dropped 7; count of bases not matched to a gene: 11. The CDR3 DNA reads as TGTGCCACCAGCAGGCACAGGGGACGTTCGGGTGAAAAACTGTTTTTT. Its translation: CATSRHRGRSGEKLFF.

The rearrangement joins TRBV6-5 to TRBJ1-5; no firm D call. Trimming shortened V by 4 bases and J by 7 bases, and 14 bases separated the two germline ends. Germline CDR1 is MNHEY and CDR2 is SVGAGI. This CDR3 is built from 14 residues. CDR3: CASSSQVVGQPQHF. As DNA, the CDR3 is TGTGCCAGCAGTTCCCAAGTGGTCGGGCAGCCCCAGCATTTT.